The next 13 T cell receptor beta chains were all read from a single sample in a study of blood T cell repertoires in COVID-19. The assay was immunoSEQ multiplex PCR, and TCRdb's table has in-frame clones only and misses some. The table shows roughly 100,000 clones, with nearly 90% occurring only once. Sequenced sample: peripheral blood. The receptor source for this set is a man between 50 and 59 years old with active COVID-19.

This clone was detected only once. The rearrangement joins TRBV9 to TRBJ1-4; possibly TRBD1 for D (5 bases). The germline V gene has CDR1 SGDLS and CDR2 YYNGEE. Trimming removed 4 bases at V and 15 bases at J, with 16 bases between. The length of the CDR3 is 12 residues. CDR3 loop: CASSLNSGTLFF. The DNA for the CDR3 is TGTGCCAGCAGCCTGAACTCAGGGACTTTGTTTTTT.

This clone was recorded a few times. This chain uses TRBV30 with TRBJ1-2, with D perhaps TRBD1 (5 bases). The V and J ends lost 4 bases and 0 bases respectively, with 24 bases between them. The CDR3 has 18 residues. Germline loops: CDR1 GTSNPN, CDR2 SVGIG (reference sequence). CDR3 sequence (DNA): TGTGCCTGGATTGCAAAGCTGGTTATGCGGACATCTAACTATGGCTACACCTTC. Protein product: CAWIAKLVMRTSNYGYTF.

This sequence joins TRBV6-4 and TRBJ2-6; possibly TRBD1 for D (6 bases). Germline V gives CDR1 MRHNA, CDR2 SNTAGT. V gave up 6 bases and J gave up 0 bases, with 12 bases separating them. The CDR3 is 16 amino acids. The CDR3 region is CASSPGQISGANVLTF. CDR3 sequence (DNA): TGTGCCAGCAGCCCGGGACAAATCTCTGGGGCCAACGTCCTGACTTTC.

V usage is TRBV15 and J usage is TRBJ2-7; 7 bases align to TRBD2. In germline, CDR1 is LNHNV, CDR2 YYDKDF (reference sequence). This CDR3 has 15 amino acids. With 0 bases clipped from V and 1 base from J, the junction kept 3 bases outside the gene matches. The CDR3 loop reads CATSREAGSSYEQYF. The CDR3 nucleotides are TGTGCCACCAGCAGAGAAGCGGGGAGTTCCTACGAGCAGTACTTC.

In DNA form, the CDR3 reads TGTGCCATCAGTGAGTCATGGGCGGGGCTTAACTATGGCTACACCTTC. It codes for CAISESWAGLNYGYTF. The chain uses TRBV10-3 and TRBJ1-2; possible D gene TRBD1, 5 bases. Looked up from germline, CDR1 is ENHRY and CDR2 is SYGVKD. The CDR3 spans 16 residues. V dropped 0 bases and J dropped 1 base, with 12 bases sitting between them.

This chain links TRBV6-6 with TRBJ2-2; 7 nucleotides match TRBD1. J lost 6 bases, V lost 0 bases, and 4 bases had no gene match. The CDR3 has 15 residues. Germline CDR1 is MNHNY and CDR2 is SVGAGI (reference sequence). The CDR3 coding sequence is TGTGCCAGCAGTTACTCCGACAGGGTGGCCGGGGAGCTGTTTTTT. As protein: CASSYSDRVAGELFF.

This chain uses TRBV6-5 with TRBJ2-5; 10 bases agree with TRBD2. This CDR3 spans 15 amino acids. Per the germline V gene, CDR1 is MNHEY and CDR2 is SVGAGI. With 1 base clipped from V and 2 bases from J, the junction kept 1 base outside the gene matches. This CDR3 reads CASSYLAGGQETQYF. CDR3 sequence (DNA): TGTGCCAGCAGTTACTTAGCGGGGGGTCAAGAGACCCAGTACTTC.

This clone was detected only a few times. The chain joins TRBV7-9 to TRBJ1-1, with D unresolved. V was shortened by 4 bases and J by 0 bases, with 9 bases between the two germline ends. CDR1 and CDR2 (germline): SEHNR, FQNEAQ (reference sequence). This CDR3 has 14 amino acids. The CDR3 sequence is CASSSRQVNTEAFF. CDR3 DNA sequence: TGTGCCAGCAGCTCCAGGCAAGTGAACACTGAAGCTTTCTTT. The full variable domain, completed using reference TRBV7-9 and TRBJ1-1, is DTGVSQNPRHKITKRGQNVTFRCDPISEHNRLYWYRQTLGQGPEFLTYFQNEAQLEKSRLLSDRFSAERPKGSFSTLEIQRTEQGDSAMYLCASSSRQVNTEAFFGQGTRLTVV.

The genes are TRBV7-8 and TRBJ1-6; D is ambiguous. V was shortened by 1 base and J by 12 bases, with 10 bases between the two germline ends. The CDR3 is made up of 13 amino acids. CDR1 and CDR2 (germline): SGHVS, FQNEAQ. The CDR3 DNA sequence: TGTGCCAGCAGCTTAGGACGCGGCAGACCCCTCCACTTT. Its protein is CASSLGRGRPLHF.

This chain connects TRBV6-4 to TRBJ2-3; no reliable D call. Trimming shortened V by 0 bases and J by 14 bases, and 15 bases separated the two germline ends. This CDR3 contains 13 residues. The germline CDR1 and CDR2 sequences are MRHNA and SNTAGT. CDR3 protein: CASSDSTNSPRYF. CDR3 nucleotide sequence: TGTGCCAGCAGTGACTCGACAAACTCACCGCGGTATTTT.

V gene TRBV2 combines with J gene TRBJ2-7; D is perhaps TRBD2 (5 bases). V dropped 7 bases and J dropped 7 bases, with 17 bases sitting between them. The CDR3 loop spans 13 amino acids. Germline lookup yields CDR1 SNHLY and CDR2 FYNNEI. CDR3 protein: CASNLDGRGEQYF. The CDR3 DNA is TGTGCCAGCAATCTGGACGGGCGAGGGGAGCAGTACTTC. The full variable domain, with the rest looked up from reference TRBV2 and TRBJ2-7, is EPEVTQTPSHQVTQMGQEVILRCVPISNHLYFYWYRQILGQKVEFLVSFYNNEISEKSEIFDDQFSVERPDGSNFTLKIRSTKLEDSAMYFCASNLDGRGEQYFGPGTRLTVT.

This clone occurred once. The rearrangement uses TRBV27 and TRBJ2-7, with TRBD1 identical over 8 bases. Germline trimming cut 8 bases from V and 2 bases from J; bases unmatched to any gene: 8. CDR1 and CDR2 (germline): MNHEY, SMNVEV (reference sequence). This CDR3 is built from 14 residues. Written as DNA, the CDR3 is TGTGCCAGCGCCCGGACAGGGAGGACCTACGAGCAGTACTTC. Its protein product is CASARTGRTYEQYF.

The chain links TRBV5-1 to TRBJ2-5; 7 bases match TRBD1. J lost 1 base, V lost 4 bases, and 4 bases had no gene match. The germline V gene encodes CDR1 SGHRS and CDR2 YFSETQ. This CDR3 has 14 amino acids. The CDR3 region has the DNA TGCGCCAGCAGCCCGGGACAGCTCCAAGAGACCCAGTACTTC. It translates to CASSPGQLQETQYF.